These 8 T cell receptor beta chains originate from one sample sequenced in a study of neurological immune-mediated disorders. One entry per CDR3 protein results from TCRdb running MiXCR on the 5' RACE reads. The sample consists of roughly 80,000 distinct CDR3 sequences, 15% to 20% of them appearing once. Sequenced input: PBMCs. The receptors here all came from a middle-aged woman in good health.

This clonotype was detected many times. This may arise from a read error, as a much more abundant clone is one base away. The chain uses TRBV5-1 and TRBJ2-3; 9 nucleotides match TRBD1. Per the germline V gene, CDR1 is SGHRS and CDR2 is YFSETQ. The CDR3 totals 17 residues. V was clipped by 4 bases and J by 2 bases; unmatched bases: 11. The CDR3 sequence: CASSPGWDRAITDTQYF. As DNA, the CDR3 is TGCGCCAGCAGCCCCGGCTGGGACAGGGCCATCACAGATACGCAGTATTTT.

Comment on this clonotype: One end of the junction fails to match germline, which may point to a read error. The chain recombines TRBV7-2 with TRBJ2-5; 11 bases are a match to TRBD2. This CDR3 region has 16 residues. Germline CDR1 is SGHTA and CDR2 is FQGNSA. In nucleotides, the CDR3 is TGTGCCAGCAGCTTAGTGGGGACTAGCGGTCAAGGGACCCAGTACTTC. It encodes CASSLVGTSGQGTQYF.

V and J are TRBV4-2 and TRBJ1-1; D is perhaps TRBD1 (5 bases). The CDR3 runs 12 residues. V was cut by 0 bases and J by 7 bases, with 6 bases left in between. Looked up from germline, CDR1 is LGHNA and CDR2 is YNFKEQ. The CDR3 bases are TGTGCCAGCAGCCAAGAGGGGGTTGAAGCTTTCTTT. Translating it yields CASSQEGVEAFF.

The sample holds many counts of this clonotype. The J gene is TRBJ2-3, the V gene TRBV5-1; TRBD1 aligns across 7 bases. The germline CDR1 and CDR2 sequences are SGHRS and YFSETQ. The CDR3 covers 15 residues. Germline trimming cut 4 bases from V and 2 bases from J; bases unmatched to any gene: 7. This chain's CDR3 is CASSPGTVSTDTQYF. CDR3 sequence (DNA): TGCGCCAGCAGCCCTGGGACAGTCTCCACAGATACGCAGTATTTT.

The table lists this clonotype with many counts. The chain couples TRBV5-1 to TRBJ2-3; D may be TRBD2 (6 bases). The CDR3 consists of 16 residues. V gave up 3 bases and J gave up 0 bases, with 14 bases separating them. Germline values: CDR1 SGHRS, CDR2 YFSETQ. Here the CDR3 DNA reads TGCGCCAGCAGCTCGGGACTCGCCACGAGCACAGATACGCAGTATTTT. It translates to CASSSGLATSTDTQYF.

This clonotype appeared many times. V gene TRBV5-1 combines with J gene TRBJ2-3; tentative D call: TRBD2 (6 bases). The germline V and J ends were trimmed by 5 bases and 2 bases, with 15 bases remaining between them. The CDR3 runs 15 residues. Germline loops: CDR1 SGHRS, CDR2 YFSETQ. The CDR3 sequence: CASSAGLPNTDTQYF. CDR3 DNA: TGCGCCAGCAGTGCGGGGCTACCTAACACAGATACGCAGTATTTT.

This clonotype showed up many times. The V gene is TRBV20-1, the J gene TRBJ2-7; D unclear. CDR1 is DFQATT and CDR2 is SNEGSKA in the germline V gene (reference sequence). CDR3 size: 12 residues. The V gene lost 1 base and the J gene lost 5 bases, with 9 bases spanning the gap. The CDR3 coding sequence is TGCAGTGCTAGAGGGCTTAAGGACGAGCAGTACTTC. It is translated as CSARGLKDEQYF.

This clonotype was found many times. The chain links TRBV5-5 to TRBJ2-5, with 7 bases fitting TRBD1. The junction had 6 bases not matched to a gene; V was cut back by 5 bases and J by 5 bases. CDR3 size: 13 residues. Germline CDR1 reads SGHKS; CDR2 reads YYEKEE (reference sequence). CDR3 region: CASSDRAGETQYF. The CDR3 nucleotides are TGTGCCAGCAGTGACAGGGCAGGGGAGACCCAGTACTTC. The full variable domain, completed using reference TRBV5-5 and TRBJ2-5, is DAGVTQSPTHLIKTRGQQVTLRCSPISGHKSVSWYQQVLGQGPQFIFQYYEKEERGRGNFPDRFSARQFPNYSSELNVNALLLGDSALYLCASSDRAGETQYFGPGTRLLVL.